This entry concerns a single TCR beta chain. The antigen is not known. Individuals having autoimmune disease history or systemic immunosuppression were not enrolled. The data originate from a study of OX40 agonist ivuxolimab in advanced cancers. As for the study in general: A diagnosis of hepatocellular carcinoma, melanoma, renal cell or head and neck cancer was present in dose-escalation patients. General study results and limits: Blood T cells, both CD4+ and CD8+, expanded clonally by week 6 at 0.1 to 3.0 mg/kg.

Assay used: immunoSEQ multiplex PCR; TCRdb lists only in-frame clones, some missing. The sample consists of roughly 70,000 clones, approximately 80% of them appearing once. CDR1 is MDHEN, CDR2 SYDVKM, per germline. V was trimmed by 5 bases and J by 8 bases, leaving 23 bases between them. The CDR3 has 16 residues. V usage is TRBV28 and J usage is TRBJ2-3, with D uncertain. The material was CD4+ or CD8+ T cells sorted from blood, obtained in a trial of the OX40 agonist ivuxolimab. This TCR was recovered from an adult with an advanced solid tumor such as melanoma, head and neck, liver or kidney cancer. CDR3 sequence: CASSTTTRSRSPTQYF. The CDR3 DNA reads as TGTGCCAGCAGTACGACGACCCGGAGTCGGTCCCCTACGCAGTATTTT. Using reference TRBV28 and TRBJ2-3 for the parts outside the CDR3, the full variable domain is DVKVTQSSRYLVKRTGEKVFLECVQDMDHENMFWYRQDPGLGLRLIYFSYDVKMKEKGDIPEGYSVSREKKERFSLILESASTNQTSMYLCASSTTTRSRSPTQYFGPGTRLTVL.